This T cell receptor beta chain was recovered during a study of blood T cell repertoires in COVID-19. In the original analysis: Reference gene primers were amplified, and this amplification served to estimate nucleated cell counts. This table comes from immunoSEQ multiplex PCR, and its TCRdb copy is limited to in-frame clones, with some not included. V, J and clone size reflect that table, while D and trimming were determined from the DNA. The table includes about 130,000 clones, about 82% detected once. From germline, CDR1 is SGHRS and CDR2 YFSETQ. The CDR3 extends over 16 amino acids. The V and J ends lost 0 bases and 4 bases, in that order; junction bases with no gene match: 6.

The receptor comes from a human donor in a cohort sampled during active COVID-19. Sequencing was performed on peripheral blood. The chain combines TRBV5-1 with TRBJ1-1, with 10 bases aligning to TRBD1. CDR3: CASSLAPDRGFTEAFF. CDR3 in DNA: TGCGCCAGCAGCTTGGCCCCGGACAGGGGGTTCACTGAAGCTTTCTTT.